The 21 T cell receptor beta chains below were found in one sample sequenced in a study of T cells in localized non-small cell lung cancer. Clones were read by immunoSEQ multiplex PCR, and TCRdb kept only the in-frame ones, dropping some. The table lists about 5,200 clones, roughly 33% of them singletons. The source was lung tumor tissue, collected before any cancer treatment. The receptors here all came from a female donor of 60 years or more with stage I lung adenocarcinoma.

The sample holds one count of this clone. The chain has TRBV28 and TRBJ2-1; D ambiguous. Germline lookup yields CDR1 MDHEN and CDR2 SYDVKM. This CDR3 is built from 13 residues. Trimming removed 2 bases from V and 6 bases from J, with 8 bases in between. CDR3 in DNA: TGTGCCAGCAGTTTAGAAGGGTTCAATGAGCAGTTCTTC. Its translation is CASSLEGFNEQFF.

The table lists this clone with a few counts. The chain couples TRBV28 to TRBJ2-3; 7 nucleotides line up with TRBD1. The junction had 8 bases not matched to a gene; V was cut back by 7 bases and J by 1 base. CDR1 is MDHEN and CDR2 is SYDVKM in the germline V gene. The CDR3 spans 15 residues. The DNA of the CDR3 is TGTGCCAGCAAAGGGGGCGGGCTCGGCACAGATACGCAGTATTTT. This encodes CASKGGGLGTDTQYF.

The chain uses TRBV19 and TRBJ2-3; D might be TRBD2 (7 bases). This CDR3 is 15 amino acids long. V shed 10 bases and J shed 3 bases, with 20 bases lying between them. Germline CDR1 reads LNHDA; CDR2 reads SQIVND (reference sequence). CDR3 sequence (DNA): TGTGCCACCAGCCTAGGGGGGGCGATAACAGATACGCAGTATTTT. Translation: CATSLGGAITDTQYF.

This clone is termed medium-sized. The gene calls are TRBV9 and TRBJ1-2, with D perhaps TRBD1 (5 bases). CDR3 size: 15 residues. Germline values: CDR1 SGDLS, CDR2 YYNGEE. V gave up 4 bases and J gave up 6 bases, with 19 bases separating them. The CDR3 DNA is TGTGCCAGCAGCCCGGGGGTGGGGCAGGGTGATGGCTACACCTTC. Protein sequence: CASSPGVGQGDGYTF.

This clone has more than one count but fewer than ten. This chain joins TRBV11-3 and TRBJ2-5; no definite D call. Germline values: CDR1 SGHNT, CDR2 YENEEA. Trimming took off 2 bases at V and 3 bases at J, with 10 bases between the two ends. This CDR3 contains 14 residues. The CDR3 DNA is TGTGCCAGCAGCTTAAACCCTCGGGAAGAGACCCAGTACTTC. Its translation is CASSLNPREETQYF.

The CDR3 DNA is TGTGCCAGCAGTTTAGGGCAGGGGCCCTACGAGCAGTACTTC. Translating gives CASSLGQGPYEQYF. This chain joins TRBV28 and TRBJ2-7; D is perhaps TRBD1 (6 bases). V was shortened by 2 bases and J by 2 bases, with 10 bases between the two germline ends. Per germline, CDR1 MDHEN and CDR2 SYDVKM. The CDR3 runs 14 residues.

The V call is TRBV29-1, the J call TRBJ2-1; 8 bases agree with TRBD1. CDR3 length: 18 residues. Germline CDR1 and CDR2: SQVTM and ANQGSEA. V lost 4 bases and J lost 3; bases outside the gene matches: 17. The CDR3 region is CSVGVTHKPGGSYNEQFF. Written as DNA, the CDR3 is TGCAGCGTTGGAGTCACACATAAGCCAGGGGGCAGCTACAATGAGCAGTTCTTC.

This clone is labeled as medium-sized. Its ends do not fully match the called genes, so a read error is possible. V gene TRBV6-8 combines with J gene TRBJ1-2, with 10 nucleotides matching TRBD1. There are 14 residues in the CDR3. Germline lookup yields CDR1 MNHGY and CDR2 SAAAGT. CDR3 residues: CAISGTGESRGYTF. DNA for the CDR3: TGTGCCATCAGTGGGACAGGGGAGTCAAGGGGCTACACCTTC.

This clone was seen only a few times. The chain couples TRBV6-8 to TRBJ1-1; 8 positions match TRBD1. This CDR3 spans 15 amino acids. Trimming cost V 6 bases and J 5 bases; bases outside gene matches: 11. The germline V gene encodes CDR1 MNHGY and CDR2 SAAAGT. This CDR3 is CASSAVDRGKTEAFF. CDR3 bases: TGTGCCAGCAGCGCCGTAGACAGGGGAAAAACTGAAGCTTTCTTT.

This clone was seen once. The chain employs TRBV11-3 and TRBJ2-7; 8 bases line up with TRBD2. CDR3 length: 15 amino acids. Germline-derived CDR1 and CDR2 are SGHNT and YENEEA. Trimming cost V 3 bases and J 6 bases; bases outside gene matches: 10. CDR3 in amino acids: CASSLIPRGGGEQYF. The CDR3 DNA is TGTGCCAGCAGCTTGATTCCTCGGGGGGGTGGCGAGCAGTACTTC. The full variable domain, in which reference TRBV11-3 and TRBJ2-7 provide the parts outside the CDR3, is EAGVVQSPRYKIIEKKQPVAFWCNPISGHNTLYWYLQNLGQGPELLIRYENEEAVDDSQLPKDRFSAERLKGVDSTLKIQPAELGDSAVYLCASSLIPRGGGEQYFGPGTRLTVT.

The gene calls are TRBV28 and TRBJ1-6; the match to TRBD1 covers 9 bases. The V segment lost 4 bases and the J segment 17 bases; nucleotides outside the gene matches: 18. In germline, CDR1 is MDHEN, CDR2 SYDVKM. The CDR3 loop spans 16 amino acids. CDR3 DNA: TGTGCCAGCAGTTCGTCAACAGGGGGCGAACCCCTTCGGGTCCACTTT. Its protein product is CASSSSTGGEPLRVHF.

The chain combines TRBV23-1 with TRBJ1-5; perhaps TRBD1 as D (6 bases). TRBV23-1 is flagged as an ORF with uncertain function. The CDR3 is 15 residues long. V was shortened by 11 bases and J by 0 bases, with 17 bases between the two germline ends. CDR3 region: CALGGKGDSNQPQHF. The DNA for the CDR3 is TGCGCCCTAGGAGGGAAGGGGGATAGCAATCAGCCCCAGCATTTT.

The V and J genes are TRBV6-8 and TRBJ2-3; TRBD1 agrees at 7 bases. Unmatched junction bases numbered 5, after V lost 2 bases and J lost 6 bases. CDR3 length: 14 residues. Germline-derived CDR1 and CDR2 are MNHGY and SAAAGT. The CDR3 DNA follows: TGTGCCAGCAGTTACGTAGGGGGCCCGGATACGCAGTATTTT. Translation gives CASSYVGGPDTQYF.

The V call is TRBV9, the J call TRBJ1-2; tentative D call: TRBD1 (6 bases). V lost 3 bases to trimming and J lost 4 bases, with 16 bases between them. There are 15 residues in the CDR3. The germline V gene has CDR1 SGDLS and CDR2 YYNGEE. The CDR3 DNA is TGTGCCAGCAGCGGACAACAGGGAGCACCCTATGGCTACACCTTC. Amino acids: CASSGQQGAPYGYTF.

The rearrangement uses TRBV4-1 and TRBJ2-7; D may be TRBD2 (5 bases). Germline-derived CDR1 and CDR2 are MGHRA and YSYEKL. The CDR3 has 15 residues. The V end was cut by 5 bases, the J end by 2 bases, with 16 bases between. The CDR3 DNA follows: TGCGCCAGCAGCTCCACGGGATCTTCCCCCTACGAGCAGTACTTC. It translates to CASSSTGSSPYEQYF.

This clone was counted a few times. V gene TRBV25-1 combines with J gene TRBJ2-1; TRBD2 aligns across 9 bases. CDR1 and CDR2 from the germline V gene are MGHDK and SYGVNS. This CDR3 is built from 16 residues. Trimming took 5 bases from V and 0 from J; bases not matched to a gene: 5. As DNA, the CDR3 is TGTGCCAGCAGTCATAGCGGGGGTCCCTCCTACAATGAGCAGTTCTTC. This encodes CASSHSGGPSYNEQFF.

The rearrangement links TRBV28 to TRBJ1-2; TRBD1 aligns across 8 bases. CDR1 MDHEN and CDR2 SYDVKM come from the germline V gene. The CDR3 spans 12 residues. V was clipped by 1 base and J by 12 bases; unmatched bases: 4. CDR3: CASSLSTGDNTF. CDR3 coding DNA: TGTGCCAGCAGTTTATCGACAGGGGACAACACCTTC.

The chain links TRBV6-8 to TRBJ1-3; 10 positions agree with TRBD1. Germline V CDR1 and CDR2: MNHGY, SAAAGT. V lost 4 bases, J lost 3 bases, and 6 bases stayed unmatched. The CDR3 consists of 16 residues. This chain's CDR3 is CASSLTGGAGGNTIYF. The CDR3 DNA reads TGTGCCAGCAGTTTGACAGGGGGCGCGGGTGGAAACACCATATATTTT.

This chain links TRBV6-8 with TRBJ1-5; 9 bases fit TRBD1. Trimming at V came to 7 bases and at J to 9 bases, leaving 13 bases not matched to a gene. The CDR3 sequence is 15 residues long. The germline gives CDR1 MNHGY, CDR2 SAAAGT. CDR3 amino acids: CASMAGTGLLGPQHF. The DNA for the CDR3 is TGTGCCAGCATGGCCGGGACAGGGCTCCTAGGGCCCCAGCATTTT.

In this sample, this clone turned up a few times. This chain uses TRBV15 with TRBJ2-5; the D gene could be TRBD1 or TRBD2 (5 bases each). The CDR3 extends over 14 amino acids. CDR1 is LNHNV and CDR2 is YYDKDF in the germline V gene (reference sequence). Trimming pared 8 bases from V and 2 bases from J, leaving 15 bases between. The DNA for the CDR3 is TGTGCCACCTCCCCGGGGCGGATGCAAGAGACCCAGTACTTC. Its translation is CATSPGRMQETQYF.

This clone showed up just a few times. The genes are TRBV11-3 and TRBJ2-5; a possible D gene is TRBD2 (6 bases). Trimming left V 6 bases short and J 4 bases short, with 15 bases between. Germline CDR1 reads SGHNT; CDR2 reads YENEEA. This CDR3 contains 14 residues. The CDR3 DNA is TGTGCCAGCAGTCAAGCCGGGGGTCTAGAGACCCAGTACTTC. This translates into CASSQAGGLETQYF. The full variable domain, completed using reference TRBV11-3 and TRBJ2-5, is EAGVVQSPRYKIIEKKQPVAFWCNPISGHNTLYWYLQNLGQGPELLIRYENEEAVDDSQLPKDRFSAERLKGVDSTLKIQPAELGDSAVYLCASSQAGGLETQYFGPGTRLLVL.